This T cell receptor (beta chain) was captured in a study of CD8+ T cells in alopecia areata. Reverse transcription of extracted RNA yielded cDNA, which provided the sequencing template. Here immunoSEQ multiplex PCR was the method, and the copy in TCRdb shows in-frame clones only, minus some. The sample shows 65,000 to 70,000 clones, 55% to 75% of them seen only once. Per germline, CDR1 SGHRS and CDR2 YFSETQ. The CDR3 length is 15 residues. Germline trimming cut 5 bases from V and 8 bases from J; bases unmatched to any gene: 9. The investigators collected lesional scalp punch biopsies and peripheral blood from alopecia areata patients.

The clonotype comes from a human donor with alopecia areata. The V gene is TRBV5-1, the J gene TRBJ2-1, with 11 nucleotides matching TRBD2. The source material was CD8+ T cells sorted from blood, sampled at week 0. The CDR3 DNA reads as TGCGCCAGCAGTTACCTAGCGGGAGGATCCTATGAGCAGTTCTTC. Translated: CASSYLAGGSYEQFF.